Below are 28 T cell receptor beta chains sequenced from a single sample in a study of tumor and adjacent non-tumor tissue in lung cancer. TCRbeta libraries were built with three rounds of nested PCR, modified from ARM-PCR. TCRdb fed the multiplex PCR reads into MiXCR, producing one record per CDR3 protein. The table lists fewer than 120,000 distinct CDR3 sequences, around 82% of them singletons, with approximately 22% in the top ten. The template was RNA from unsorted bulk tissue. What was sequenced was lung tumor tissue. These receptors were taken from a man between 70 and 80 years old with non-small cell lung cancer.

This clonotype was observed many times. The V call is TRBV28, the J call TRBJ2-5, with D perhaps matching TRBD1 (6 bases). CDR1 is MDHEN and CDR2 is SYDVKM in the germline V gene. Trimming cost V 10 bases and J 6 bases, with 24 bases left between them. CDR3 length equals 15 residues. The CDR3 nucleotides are TGTGCCACCTCCCCCCAAGCCAGGGGCCCGCAGACCCAGTACTTC. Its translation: CATSPQARGPQTQYF.

CDR3 amino acids: CASSVQGCLNTEAFF. The CDR3 nucleotides read TGTGCCAGCAGTGTACAGGGGTGCTTGAACACTGAAGCTTTCTTT. The V and J genes are TRBV12-3 or TRBV12-4 and TRBJ1-1; 7 nucleotides line up with TRBD1. The CDR3 contains 15 residues. The junction had 6 bases not matched to a gene; V was cut back by 5 bases and J by 0 bases.

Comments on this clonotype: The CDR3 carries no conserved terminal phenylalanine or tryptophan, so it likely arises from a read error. CDR3 in amino acids: CATSVRSTDAQYS. The CDR3 bases are TGTGCCACGTCTGTTCGGAGCACAGATGCGCAGTATTCT. The chain has TRBV11-2 and TRBJ2-3; D is ambiguous. The CDR3 length is 13 residues. CDR1 is SGHAT and CDR2 is FQNNGV in the germline V gene.

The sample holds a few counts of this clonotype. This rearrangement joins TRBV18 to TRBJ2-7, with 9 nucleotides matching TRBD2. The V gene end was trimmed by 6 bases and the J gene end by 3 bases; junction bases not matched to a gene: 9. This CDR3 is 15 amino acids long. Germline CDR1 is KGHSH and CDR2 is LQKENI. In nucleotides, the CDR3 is TGTGCCAGCTCTCGCACTAGCGGGCTGAACTACGAGCAGTACTTC. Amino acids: CASSRTSGLNYEQYF.

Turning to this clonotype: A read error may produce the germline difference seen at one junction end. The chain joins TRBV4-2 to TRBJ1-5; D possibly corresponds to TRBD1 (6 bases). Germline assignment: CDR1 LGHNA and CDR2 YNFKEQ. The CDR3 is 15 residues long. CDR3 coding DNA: TGTGCCTGCAGCCAACCACAGGGATTCAGTCAGCCCCAGCATTTT. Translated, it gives CACSQPQGFSQPQHF.

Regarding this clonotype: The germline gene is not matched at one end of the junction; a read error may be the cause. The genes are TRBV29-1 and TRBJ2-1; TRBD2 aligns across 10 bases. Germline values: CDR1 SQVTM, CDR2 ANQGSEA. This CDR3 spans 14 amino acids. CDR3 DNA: TGCAGCGGTATACTAGCGGGATTCTACAATGAGCGGTTCTTC. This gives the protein CSGILAGFYNERFF.

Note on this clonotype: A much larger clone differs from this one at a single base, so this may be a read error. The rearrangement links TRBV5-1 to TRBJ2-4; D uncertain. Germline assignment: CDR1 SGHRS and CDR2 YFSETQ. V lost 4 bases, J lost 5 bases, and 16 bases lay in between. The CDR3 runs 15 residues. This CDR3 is CASSHSSNRQNIQYF. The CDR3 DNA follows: TGCGCCAGCAGCCACTCGAGTAATCGCCAAAACATTCAGTACTTC. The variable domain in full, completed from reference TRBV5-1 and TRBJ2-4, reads KAGVTQTPRYLIKTRGQQVTLSCSPISGHRSVSWYQQTPGQGLQFLFEYFSETQRNKGNFPGRFSGRQFSNSRSEMNVSTLELGDSALYLCASSHSSNRQNIQYFGAGTRLSVL.

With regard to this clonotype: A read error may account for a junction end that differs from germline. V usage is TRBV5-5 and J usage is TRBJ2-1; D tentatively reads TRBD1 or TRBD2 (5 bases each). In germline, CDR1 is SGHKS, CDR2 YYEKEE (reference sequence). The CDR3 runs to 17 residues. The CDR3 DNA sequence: TGTACCAGCAGATTGGCCTTCGGGGCTAGCTCCTACAATGAACAGTTCTTC. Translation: CTSRLAFGASSYNEQFF.

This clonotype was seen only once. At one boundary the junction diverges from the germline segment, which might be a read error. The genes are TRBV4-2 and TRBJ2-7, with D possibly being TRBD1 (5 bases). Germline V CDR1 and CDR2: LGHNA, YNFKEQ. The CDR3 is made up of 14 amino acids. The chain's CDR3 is CASSQGHGPYEQYF. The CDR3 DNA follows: TGTGCTAGCAGCCAAGGACATGGTCCCTACGAGCAGTACTTC.

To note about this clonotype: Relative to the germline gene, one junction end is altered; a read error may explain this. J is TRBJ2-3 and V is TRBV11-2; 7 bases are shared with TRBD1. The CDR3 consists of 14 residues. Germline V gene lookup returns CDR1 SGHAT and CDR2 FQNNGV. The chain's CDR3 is CASSSQGFLDMQYF. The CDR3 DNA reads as TGTGCTAGCAGCTCACAGGGGTTCTTAGATATGCAATATTTT.

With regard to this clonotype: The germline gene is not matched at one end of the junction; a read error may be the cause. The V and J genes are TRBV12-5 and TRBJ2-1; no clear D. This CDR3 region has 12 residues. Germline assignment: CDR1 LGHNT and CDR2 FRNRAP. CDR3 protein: CVSGLMYNEQFF. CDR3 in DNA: TGTGTTAGTGGTTTGATGTATAATGAGCAATTCTTC.

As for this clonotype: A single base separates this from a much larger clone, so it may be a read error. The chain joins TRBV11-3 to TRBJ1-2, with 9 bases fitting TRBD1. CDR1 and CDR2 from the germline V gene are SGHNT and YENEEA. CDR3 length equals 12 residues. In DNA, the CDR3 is TGTGCCAGCAGCCCAACAGGGGGCCTGGTCATCTTC. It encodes CASSPTGGLVIF.

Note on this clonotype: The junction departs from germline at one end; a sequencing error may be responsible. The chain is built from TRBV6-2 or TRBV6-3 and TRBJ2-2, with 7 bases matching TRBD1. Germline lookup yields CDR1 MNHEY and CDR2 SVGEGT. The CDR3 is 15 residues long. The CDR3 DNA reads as TGTGTCAGCTGTCGGGACAGCCGCGGGACCGGGGAGCTGTTTTTT. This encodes CVSCRDSRGTGELFF.

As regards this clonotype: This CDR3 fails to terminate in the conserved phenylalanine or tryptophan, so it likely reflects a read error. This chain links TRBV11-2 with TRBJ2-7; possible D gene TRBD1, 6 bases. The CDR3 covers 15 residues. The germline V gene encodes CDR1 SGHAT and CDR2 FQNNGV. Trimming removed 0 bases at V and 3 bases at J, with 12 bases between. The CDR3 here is CASSLDQGTLYEQYI. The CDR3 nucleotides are TGTGCCAGCAGCTTAGATCAGGGGACCCTCTACGAGCAGTACATC.

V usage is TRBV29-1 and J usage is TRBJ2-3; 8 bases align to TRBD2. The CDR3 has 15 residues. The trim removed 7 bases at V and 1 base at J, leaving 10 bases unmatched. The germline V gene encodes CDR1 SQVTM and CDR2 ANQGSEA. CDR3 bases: TGCAGCGCAAACGCGATTAGCGGGGGCACAGATACGCAGTATTTT. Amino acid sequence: CSANAISGGTDTQYF.

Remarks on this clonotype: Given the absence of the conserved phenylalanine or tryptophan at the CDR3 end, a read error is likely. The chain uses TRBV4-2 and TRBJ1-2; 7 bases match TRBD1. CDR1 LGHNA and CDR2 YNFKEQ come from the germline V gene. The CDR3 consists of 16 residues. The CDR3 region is CARSPTGTDILYGYTL. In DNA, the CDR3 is TGTGCCAGAAGCCCTACCGGGACAGATATCCTCTATGGCTACACCTTA.

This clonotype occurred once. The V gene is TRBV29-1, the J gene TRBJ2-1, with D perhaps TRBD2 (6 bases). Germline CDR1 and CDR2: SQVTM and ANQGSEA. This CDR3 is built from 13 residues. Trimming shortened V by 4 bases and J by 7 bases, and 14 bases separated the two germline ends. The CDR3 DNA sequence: TGCAGCGTTGGACTAGAGACCTGGAATGAGCAGTTCTTC. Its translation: CSVGLETWNEQFF.

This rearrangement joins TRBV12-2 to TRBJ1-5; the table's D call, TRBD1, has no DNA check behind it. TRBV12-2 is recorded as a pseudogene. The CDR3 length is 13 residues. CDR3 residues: CASHTGAIQPQHF. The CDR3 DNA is TGTGCAAGTCATACAGGGGCCATTCAGCCCCAGCATTTT.

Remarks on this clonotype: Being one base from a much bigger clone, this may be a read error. In DNA, the CDR3 is TGTGCCAGCAATTCGGCCTCCGGGGGCCCGGCCTTC. It yields the protein CASNSASGGPAF. The chain links TRBV6-5 to TRBJ1-2, with D maybe TRBD1 (6 bases). This CDR3 comprises 12 residues. The germline CDR1 and CDR2 sequences are MNHEY and SVGAGI.

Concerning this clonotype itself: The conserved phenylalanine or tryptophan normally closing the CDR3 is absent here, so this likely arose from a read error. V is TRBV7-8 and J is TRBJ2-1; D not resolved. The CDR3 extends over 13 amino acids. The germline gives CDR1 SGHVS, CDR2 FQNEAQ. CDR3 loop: CASNLVQWDEQFV. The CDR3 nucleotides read TGTGCCAGCAACTTAGTGCAGTGGGATGAGCAGTTCGTC.

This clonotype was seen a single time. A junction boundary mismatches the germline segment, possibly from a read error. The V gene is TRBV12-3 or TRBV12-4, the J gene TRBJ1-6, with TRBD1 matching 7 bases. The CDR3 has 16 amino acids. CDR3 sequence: CASTSGIGGYNTPFHF. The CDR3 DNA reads TGTGCCAGCACATCCGGGATAGGGGGCTATAATACACCCTTCCACTTT.

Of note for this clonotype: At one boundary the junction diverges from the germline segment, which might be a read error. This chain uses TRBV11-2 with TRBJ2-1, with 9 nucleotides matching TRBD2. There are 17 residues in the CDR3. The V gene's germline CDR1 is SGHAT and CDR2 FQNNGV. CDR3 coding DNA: TGTGCCAGCAGCTTCACCTCGGGGCTAGCGGGATACATTGAGCAGTTCTTC. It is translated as CASSFTSGLAGYIEQFF.

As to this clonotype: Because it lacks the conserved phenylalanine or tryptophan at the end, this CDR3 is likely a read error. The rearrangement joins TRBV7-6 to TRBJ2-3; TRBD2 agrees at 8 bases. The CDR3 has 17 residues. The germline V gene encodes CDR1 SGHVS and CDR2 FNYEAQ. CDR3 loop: CASSATGGAVGTDAQYY. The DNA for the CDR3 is TGTGCCAGCAGCGCCACGGGAGGGGCCGTGGGCACAGATGCGCAGTATTAT.

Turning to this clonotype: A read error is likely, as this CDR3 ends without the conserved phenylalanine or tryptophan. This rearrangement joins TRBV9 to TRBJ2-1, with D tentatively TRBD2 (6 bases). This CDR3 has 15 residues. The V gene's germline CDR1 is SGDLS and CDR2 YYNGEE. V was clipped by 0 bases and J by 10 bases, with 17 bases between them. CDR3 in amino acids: CASSVGLVGGGEQFV. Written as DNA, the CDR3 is TGTGCCAGCAGCGTAGGACTAGTGGGAGGAGGGGAGCAGTTCGTC.

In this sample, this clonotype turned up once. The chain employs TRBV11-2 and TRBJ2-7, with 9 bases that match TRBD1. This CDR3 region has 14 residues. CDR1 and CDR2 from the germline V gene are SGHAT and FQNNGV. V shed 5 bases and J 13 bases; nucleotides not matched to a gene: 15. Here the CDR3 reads CASSPGTGPYEDYF. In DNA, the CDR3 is TGTGCCAGCAGCCCCGGGACAGGGCCCTACGAGGATTACTTC.

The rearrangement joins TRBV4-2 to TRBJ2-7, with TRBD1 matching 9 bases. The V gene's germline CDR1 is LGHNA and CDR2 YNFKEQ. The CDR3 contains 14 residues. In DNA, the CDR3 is TGTGCCAGTAGCCAGGGACAGGGTCTCTACGAGCAGTACGTC. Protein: CASSQGQGLYEQYV.

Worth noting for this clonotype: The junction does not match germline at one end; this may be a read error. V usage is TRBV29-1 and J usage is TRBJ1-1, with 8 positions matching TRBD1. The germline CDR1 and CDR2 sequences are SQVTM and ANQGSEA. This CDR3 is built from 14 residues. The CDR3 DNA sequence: TGCGGCGTTCTGGACAGGGACATGGACACTGAAGCTTTCTTT. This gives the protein CGVLDRDMDTEAFF.

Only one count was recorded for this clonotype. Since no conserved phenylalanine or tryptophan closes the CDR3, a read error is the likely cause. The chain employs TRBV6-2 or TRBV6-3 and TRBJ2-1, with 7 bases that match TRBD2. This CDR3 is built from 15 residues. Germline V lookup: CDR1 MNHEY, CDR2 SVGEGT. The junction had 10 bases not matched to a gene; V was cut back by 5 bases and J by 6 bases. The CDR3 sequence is CASSQGLCNTNEQFL. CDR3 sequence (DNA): TGTGCCAGCAGTCAGGGACTATGCAATACCAATGAGCAGTTCTTA.